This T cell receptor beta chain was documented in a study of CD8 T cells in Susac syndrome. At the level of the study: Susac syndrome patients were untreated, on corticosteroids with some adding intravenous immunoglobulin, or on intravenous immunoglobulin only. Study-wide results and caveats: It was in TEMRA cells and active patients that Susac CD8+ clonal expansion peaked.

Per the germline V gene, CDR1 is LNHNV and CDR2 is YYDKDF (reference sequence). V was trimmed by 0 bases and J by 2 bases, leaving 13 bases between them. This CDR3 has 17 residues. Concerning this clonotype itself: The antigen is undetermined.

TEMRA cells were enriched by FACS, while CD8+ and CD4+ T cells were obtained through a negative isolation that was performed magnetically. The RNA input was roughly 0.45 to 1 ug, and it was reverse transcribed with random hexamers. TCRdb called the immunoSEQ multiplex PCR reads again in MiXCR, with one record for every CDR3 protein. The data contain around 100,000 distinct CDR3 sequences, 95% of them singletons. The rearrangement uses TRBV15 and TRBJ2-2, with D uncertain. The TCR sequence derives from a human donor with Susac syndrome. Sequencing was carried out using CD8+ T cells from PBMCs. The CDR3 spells CATSRDGRVGNTGELFF. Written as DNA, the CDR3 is TGTGCCACCAGCAGAGATGGTAGAGTCGGAAACACCGGGGAGCTGTTTTTT.